This T cell receptor (beta chain) is drawn from a study of T-cell memory formation after mild COVID-19. In TCRdb, the 5' RACE reads were re-called with MiXCR into one record per CDR3 protein. The sample records 280,000 or so distinct CDR3 sequences, approximately 7.6% being singletons. The sample holds a few counts of this clonotype. This CDR3 comprises 11 residues. Per germline, CDR1 DFQATT and CDR2 SNEGSKA (reference sequence). Trimming took off 5 bases at V and 3 bases at J, with 8 bases between the two ends. This receptor was taken from a man younger than 30 who had mild COVID-19 (a few samples of this study predate the infection). Cell type and time point are not known. The J gene is TRBJ2-7, the V gene TRBV20-1; possible D gene TRBD1, 5 bases. The source material was PBMCs or a T cell subset sorted from them (not recorded which). The CDR3 loop is CSAGAHYEQYV. The CDR3 nucleotides are TGCAGTGCTGGGGCGCACTACGAGCAGTACGTC.